This T cell receptor beta chain appears in the sequencing data of a study of blood T cell repertoires in COVID-19. Study details: Specimens from acute and convalescent COVID-19 originated in the United States, Italy and Spain. Sources were T cells, B-cell-depleted T cells, or PBMCs; the material itself was cDNA or gDNA.

The assay was immunoSEQ multiplex PCR, and TCRdb's table has in-frame clones only and misses some. The sample shows about 220,000 clones, over 75% of them seen only once. This sequence originates from a man in his forties or fifties with active or convalescent COVID-19. The sample comprised peripheral blood.

CDR3 bases: TGCGCCAGCAGTGAAAACACCTACACTGAAGCTTTCTTT. Translated: CASSENTYTEAFF. The V and J genes are TRBV10-1 and TRBJ1-1; no definite D call. V was pared by 3 bases and J by 3 bases, with 8 bases between. CDR1 is WNHNN, CDR2 SYGVQD, per germline (reference sequence). The CDR3 sequence is 13 residues long.